The present T cell receptor beta chain was sequenced within a study of blood T cell repertoires in COVID-19 (dated by TCRdb to the early 2020s). Context from the whole study: Samples from collaborators originated in the United States, Italy and Spain and spanned both the acute and convalescent phases of COVID-19. The repertoires were released in a freely available public database intended as a resource for research on the immune response to SARS-CoV-2. The material from the prospective study consisted of cDNA or gDNA derived from T cells, B-cell-depleted T cells, or PBMCs. The sample metadata nearly always contained a de-identified subject ID, COVID-19 status, age in years and sex. Samples came from the ongoing ImmuneRACE study (first 160 participants) plus 1,254 subjects from 6 global collaborators. Deeply sampled blood TCRbeta repertoires from subjects exposed to, actively infected with, or recovered from COVID-19 were included in the dataset. HLA class I and class II types, where available, came from metadata supplied by the sample provider rather than from assay-based typing. Here is what the overall study found, with its caveats: Clinical and demographic metadata were provided uncurated, with the amount varying by source and participant.

One collaborating source in Seattle enrolled patients while the patients were actively infected and followed the patients over time throughout the course of disease. The collaborating institutions used their own protocols to collect whole blood in K2EDTA tubes. For TCRbeta analysis, collaborators shipped samples in one of three forms: frozen whole blood, isolated PBMCs, or DNA extracted from either of those sample types. TCRbeta CDR3 regions were amplified from genomic DNA by means of the immunoSEQ Assay, a bias-controlled multiplex PCR. On the study's bioinformatics: Nucleated cell counts per sample were estimated from amplification of reference gene primers within the assay. To quantify the absolute abundance of each unique TCRbeta CDR3 rearrangement, sequence reads were collapsed and filtered. For each sample, productive Simpson clonality was calculated as the square root of Simpson's diversity index over productive rearrangements. The clones in this table, taken by TCRdb from immuneACCESS, are in-frame only. Not every clone is retained; where verified, under half of the shortfall comes from an unresolved V gene, and the cause of the rest is unknown. V and J calls and clone size follow that table, whereas D and trimming were derived from the DNA. This sample is represented by about 170,000 clones; approximately 90% of them were singletons. The top ten clones comprise almost 5% of the sample.

Concerning this clone: Its antigen remains undetermined. One end of the junction fails to match germline, which may point to a read error.

Reading from cysteine to phenylalanine, the CDR3 counts 10 amino acids. Only CDR3 DNA remains: 30 bases, in frame from the first base. Via the germline V gene (reference sequence), CDR1 is MNHEY and CDR2 SMNVEV. The sample consisted of peripheral blood. In this chain, TRBV27 is recombined with TRBJ2-7, with TRBD2 as a weak D call on 5 bases. The receptor comes from a man aged 18-30 years with COVID-19, enrolled during active disease. In nucleotides, the sequence is TGTGCCAGCAGTAGCCCTCCCGGGAACTTC. It translates to CASSSPPGNF.